A selection of T cell receptor beta chains follows, all from one sample in a study of OX40 agonist ivuxolimab in advanced cancers. Data came from immunoSEQ multiplex PCR; TCRdb stores just in-frame clones and leaves some out. The sample consists of about 27,000 clones, around 81% of them appearing once. The sample was CD4+ or CD8+ T cells sorted from blood, taken in a trial of the OX40 agonist ivuxolimab. The source is an adult with an advanced solid tumor such as melanoma, head and neck, liver or kidney cancer. Each CDR3 is given with its conserved first and last residue. The order of the fields is V gene, D gene, clone size, J gene, CDR3 protein, CDR3 DNA. The D gene is left open where the match is weak. The size entry is marked missing in some rows and otherwise reads once, few, many or a size class.

TRBV5-6,TRBD2,.,TRBJ2-3,CASSLTLAGVPDTQYF,TGTGCCAGCAGCTTGACCCTAGCGGGGGTGCCAGATACGCAGTATTTT
TRBV7-8,.,.,TRBJ2-5,CASNLYGPETQYF,TGTGCCAGCAACTTATACGGTCCGGAGACCCAGTACTTC
TRBV29-1,TRBD1,.,TRBJ1-2,CSVDTGGYGYTF,TGTAGCGTAGATACAGGGGGCTATGGCTACACCTTC
TRBV4-1,TRBD1,.,TRBJ1-4,CASSHLQGAGEKLFF,TGCGCCAGCAGCCACCTACAGGGGGCTGGTGAAAAACTGTTTTTT
TRBV2,.,.,TRBJ1-3,CASSGGDSGNTIYF,TGTGCCAGCAGTGGGGGTGATTCTGGAAACACCATATATTTT
TRBV5-4,TRBD2,.,TRBJ2-3,CASSRDPSGAPDTQYF,TGTGCCAGCAGCCGGGACCCTAGCGGAGCCCCAGATACGCAGTATTTT
TRBV28,.,.,TRBJ2-7,CASSFFGGSYEQYF,TGTGCCAGCAGTTTCTTCGGCGGCAGCTACGAGCAGTACTTC
TRBV5-1,TRBD2,.,TRBJ2-1,CATKREAQHSYNEQFF,TGCGCCACCAAGCGGGAGGCCCAACACTCCTACAATGAGCAGTTCTTC
TRBV4-1,TRBD2,.,TRBJ2-5,CASSPRLAGGLSSETQYF,TGCGCCAGCAGCCCGAGACTAGCGGGGGGGCTAAGTTCGGAGACCCAGTACTTC
TRBV27,.,.,TRBJ2-2,CASSYGFGGTGELFF,TGTGCCAGCAGTTACGGGTTCGGTGGCACCGGGGAGCTGTTTTTT
TRBV7-2,.,few,TRBJ1-2,CASSSRQLLNYGYTF,TGTGCCAGCAGCTCCCGACAGCTCCTTAACTATGGCTACACCTTC
TRBV27,.,.,TRBJ1-1,CASRGVRGTEAFF,TGTGCCAGCAGGGGGGTGAGGGGCACTGAAGCTTTCTTT
TRBV6-5,TRBD1,.,TRBJ1-5,CASSRKTGANQPQHF,TGTGCCAGCAGTCGAAAGACAGGGGCTAATCAGCCCCAGCATTTT
TRBV28,.,.,TRBJ2-6,CASSFSGANVLTF,TGTGCCAGCAGTTTCTCTGGGGCCAACGTCCTGACTTTC